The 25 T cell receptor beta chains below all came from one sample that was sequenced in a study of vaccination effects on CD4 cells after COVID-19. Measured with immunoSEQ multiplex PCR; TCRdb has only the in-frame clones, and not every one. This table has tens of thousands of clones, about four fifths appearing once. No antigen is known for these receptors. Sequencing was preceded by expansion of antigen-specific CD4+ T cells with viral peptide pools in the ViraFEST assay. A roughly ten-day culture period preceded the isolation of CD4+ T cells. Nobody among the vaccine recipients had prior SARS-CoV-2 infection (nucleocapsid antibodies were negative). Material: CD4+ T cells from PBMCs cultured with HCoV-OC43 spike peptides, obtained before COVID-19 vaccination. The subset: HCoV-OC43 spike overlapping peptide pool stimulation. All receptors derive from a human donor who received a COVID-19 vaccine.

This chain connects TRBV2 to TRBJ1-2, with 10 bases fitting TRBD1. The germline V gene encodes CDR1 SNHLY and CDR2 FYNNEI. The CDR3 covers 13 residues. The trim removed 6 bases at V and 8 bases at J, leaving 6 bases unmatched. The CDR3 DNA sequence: TGTGCCAGCAGCGGACAGGGGGTAGGGGGCTACACCTTC. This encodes CASSGQGVGGYTF.

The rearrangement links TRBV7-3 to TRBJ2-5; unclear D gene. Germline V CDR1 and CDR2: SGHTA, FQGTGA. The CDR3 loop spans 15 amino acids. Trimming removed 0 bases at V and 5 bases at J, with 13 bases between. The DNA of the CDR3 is TGTGCCAGCAGCTTAACGAAGAGCAACGGGGAGACCCAGTACTTC. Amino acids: CASSLTKSNGETQYF.

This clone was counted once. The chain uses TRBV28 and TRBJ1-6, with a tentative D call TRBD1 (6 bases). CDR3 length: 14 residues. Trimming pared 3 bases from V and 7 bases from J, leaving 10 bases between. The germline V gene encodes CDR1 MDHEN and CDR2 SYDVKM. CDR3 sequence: CASSFGRGNSPLHF. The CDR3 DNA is TGTGCCAGCAGTTTCGGCAGGGGAAATTCACCCCTCCACTTT.

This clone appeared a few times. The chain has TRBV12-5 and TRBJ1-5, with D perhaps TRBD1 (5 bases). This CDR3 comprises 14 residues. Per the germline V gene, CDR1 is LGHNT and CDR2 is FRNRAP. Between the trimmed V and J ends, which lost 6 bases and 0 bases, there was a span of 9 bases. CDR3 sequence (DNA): TGTGCTAGTGGACCCGGGGGTAGCAATCAGCCCCAGCATTTT. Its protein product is CASGPGGSNQPQHF.

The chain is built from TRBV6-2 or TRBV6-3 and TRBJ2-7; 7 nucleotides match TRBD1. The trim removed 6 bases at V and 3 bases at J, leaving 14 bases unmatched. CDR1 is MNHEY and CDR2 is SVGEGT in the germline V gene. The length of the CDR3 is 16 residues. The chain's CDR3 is CASSINGTVLIYEQYV. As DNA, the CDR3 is TGTGCCAGCAGCATAAACGGGACAGTTCTTATCTACGAGCAGTACGTC.

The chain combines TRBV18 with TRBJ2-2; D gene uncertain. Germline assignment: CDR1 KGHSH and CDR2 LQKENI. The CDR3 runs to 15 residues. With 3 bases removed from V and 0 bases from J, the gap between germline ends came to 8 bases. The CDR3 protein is CASSPQASNTGELFF. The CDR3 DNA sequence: TGTGCCAGCTCACCCCAGGCTTCGAACACCGGGGAGCTGTTTTTT. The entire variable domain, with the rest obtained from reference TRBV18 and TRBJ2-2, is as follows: NAGVMQNPRHLVRRRGQEARLRCSPMKGHSHVYWYRQLPEEGLKFMVYLQKENIIDESGMPKERFSAEFPKEGPSILRIQQVVRGDSAAYFCASSPQASNTGELFFGEGSRLTVL.

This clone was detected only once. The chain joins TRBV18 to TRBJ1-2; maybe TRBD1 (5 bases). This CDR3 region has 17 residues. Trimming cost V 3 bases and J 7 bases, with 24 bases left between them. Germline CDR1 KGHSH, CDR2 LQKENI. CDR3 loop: CASSPSTVPGVFGGYTF. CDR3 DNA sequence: TGTGCCAGCTCACCGTCGACAGTCCCCGGGGTGTTTGGTGGCTACACCTTC.

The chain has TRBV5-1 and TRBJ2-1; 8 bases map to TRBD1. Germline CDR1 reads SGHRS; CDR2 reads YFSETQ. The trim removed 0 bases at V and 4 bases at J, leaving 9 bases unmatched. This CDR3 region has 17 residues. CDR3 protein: CASSLGFGQGAYNEQFF. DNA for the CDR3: TGCGCCAGCAGCTTGGGGTTTGGGCAGGGGGCTTACAATGAGCAGTTCTTC.

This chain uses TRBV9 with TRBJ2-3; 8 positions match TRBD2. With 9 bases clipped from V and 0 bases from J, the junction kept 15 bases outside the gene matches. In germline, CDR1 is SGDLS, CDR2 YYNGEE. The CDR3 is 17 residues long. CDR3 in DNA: TGTGCCAACCCGGGAGGGGGGGCCCGAGTGAGCACAGATACGCAGTATTTT. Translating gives CANPGGGARVSTDTQYF.

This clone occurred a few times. CDR3 protein: CASSPRTTATNTEAFF. CDR3 nucleotides: TGTGCCAGCTCACCACGGACGACAGCCACGAACACTGAAGCTTTCTTT. This chain connects TRBV18 to TRBJ1-1; D possibly corresponds to TRBD1 (5 bases). Germline V gives CDR1 KGHSH, CDR2 LQKENI. The CDR3 is made up of 16 amino acids. The V end was cut by 1 base, the J end by 1 base, with 13 bases between.

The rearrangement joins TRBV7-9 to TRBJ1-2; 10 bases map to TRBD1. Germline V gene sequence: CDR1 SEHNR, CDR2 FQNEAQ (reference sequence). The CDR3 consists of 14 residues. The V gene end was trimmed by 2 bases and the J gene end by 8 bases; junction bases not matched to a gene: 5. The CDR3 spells CASSLTGQGTGYTF. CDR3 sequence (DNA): TGTGCCAGCAGCTTAACGGGACAGGGGACCGGCTACACCTTC.

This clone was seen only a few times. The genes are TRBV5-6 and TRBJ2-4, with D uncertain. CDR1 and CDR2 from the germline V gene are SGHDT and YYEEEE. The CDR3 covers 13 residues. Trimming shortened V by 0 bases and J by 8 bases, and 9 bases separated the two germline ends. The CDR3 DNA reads TGTGCCAGCAGCTTGGGGTCGTTGGACATTCAGTACTTC. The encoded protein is CASSLGSLDIQYF. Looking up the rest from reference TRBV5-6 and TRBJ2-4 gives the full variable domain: DAGVTQSPTHLIKTRGQQVTLRCSPKSGHDTVSWYQQALGQGPQFIFQYYEEEERQRGNFPDRFSGHQFPNYSSELNVNALLLGDSALYLCASSLGSLDIQYFGAGTRLSVL.

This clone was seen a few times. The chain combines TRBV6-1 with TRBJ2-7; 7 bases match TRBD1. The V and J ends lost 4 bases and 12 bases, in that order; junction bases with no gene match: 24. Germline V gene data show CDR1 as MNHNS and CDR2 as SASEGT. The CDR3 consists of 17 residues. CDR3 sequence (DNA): TGTGCCAGCAGTGGGGCCACGGGACAGAATTACCCACTGCCACTGTACGTC. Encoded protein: CASSGATGQNYPLPLYV.

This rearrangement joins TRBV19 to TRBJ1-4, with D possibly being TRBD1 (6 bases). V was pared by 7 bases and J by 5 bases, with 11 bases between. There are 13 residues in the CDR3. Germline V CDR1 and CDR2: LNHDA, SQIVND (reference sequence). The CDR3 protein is CASNADSNEKLFF. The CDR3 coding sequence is TGTGCCAGTAATGCGGACAGCAATGAAAAACTGTTTTTT.

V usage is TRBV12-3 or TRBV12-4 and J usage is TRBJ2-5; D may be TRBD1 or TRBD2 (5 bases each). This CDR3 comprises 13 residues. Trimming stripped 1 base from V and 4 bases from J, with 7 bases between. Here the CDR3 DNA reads TGTGCCAGCAGTTTAGTGAGGGGAGAGACCCAGTACTTC. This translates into CASSLVRGETQYF.

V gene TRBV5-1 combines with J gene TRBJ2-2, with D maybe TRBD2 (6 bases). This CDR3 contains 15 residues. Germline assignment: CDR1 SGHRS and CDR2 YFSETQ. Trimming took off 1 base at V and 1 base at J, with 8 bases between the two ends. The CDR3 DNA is TGCGCCAGCAGCTTGTTGGGGGGGAACACCGGGGAGCTGTTTTTT. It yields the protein CASSLLGGNTGELFF.

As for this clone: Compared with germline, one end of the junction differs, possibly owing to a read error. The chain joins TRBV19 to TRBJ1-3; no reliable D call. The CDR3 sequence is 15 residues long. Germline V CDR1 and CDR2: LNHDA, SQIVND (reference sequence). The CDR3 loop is CASSLEGFSGNTIYF. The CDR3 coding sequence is TGTGCCAGTAGTCTAGAAGGGTTCTCTGGAAACACCATATATTTT.

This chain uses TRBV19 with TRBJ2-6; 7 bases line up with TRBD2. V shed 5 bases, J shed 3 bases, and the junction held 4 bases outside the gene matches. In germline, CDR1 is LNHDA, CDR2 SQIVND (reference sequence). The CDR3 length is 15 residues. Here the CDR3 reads CASSPRDYGANVLTF. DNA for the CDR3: TGTGCCAGTAGTCCACGGGACTATGGGGCCAACGTCCTGACTTTC.

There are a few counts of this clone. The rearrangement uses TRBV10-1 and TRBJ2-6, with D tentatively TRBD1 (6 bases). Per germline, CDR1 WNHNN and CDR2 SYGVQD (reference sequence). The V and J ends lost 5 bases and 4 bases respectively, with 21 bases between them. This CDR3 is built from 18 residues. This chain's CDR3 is CASSPEQGQALGANVLTF. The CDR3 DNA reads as TGCGCCAGCAGTCCTGAACAGGGTCAAGCCCTCGGGGCCAACGTCCTGACTTTC.

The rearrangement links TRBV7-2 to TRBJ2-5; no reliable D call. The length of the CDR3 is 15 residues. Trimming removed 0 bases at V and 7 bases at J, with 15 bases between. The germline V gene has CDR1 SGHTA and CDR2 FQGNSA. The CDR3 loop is CASSLALRSSGTQYF. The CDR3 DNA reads TGTGCCAGCAGCTTAGCGCTGCGAAGTTCAGGGACCCAGTACTTC. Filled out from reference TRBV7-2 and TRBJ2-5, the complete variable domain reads GAGVSQSPSNKVTEKGKDVELRCDPISGHTALYWYRQSLGQGLEFLIYFQGNSAPDKSGLPSDRFSAERTGGSVSTLTIQRTQQEDSAVYLCASSLALRSSGTQYFGPGTRLLVL.

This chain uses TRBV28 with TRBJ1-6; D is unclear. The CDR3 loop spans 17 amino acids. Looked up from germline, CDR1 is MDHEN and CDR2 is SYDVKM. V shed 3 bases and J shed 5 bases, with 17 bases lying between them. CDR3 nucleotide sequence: TGTGCCAGCAGTTTGGGCGGATTGAGTAGGAATAATTCACCCCTCCACTTT. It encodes CASSLGGLSRNNSPLHF.

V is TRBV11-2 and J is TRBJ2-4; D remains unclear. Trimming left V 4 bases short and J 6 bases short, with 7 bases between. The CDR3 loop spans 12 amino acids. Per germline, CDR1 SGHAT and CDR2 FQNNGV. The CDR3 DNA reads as TGTGCCAGCAGCTCGGGCGTAAACATTCAGTACTTC. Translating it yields CASSSGVNIQYF.

The CDR3 nucleotides are TGTGCCCGCCAGGGGCAGGGGCTCTATGGCTACACCTTC. Its translation: CARQGQGLYGYTF. J is TRBJ1-2 and V is TRBV30, with D perhaps matching TRBD1 (6 bases). Per the germline V gene, CDR1 is GTSNPN and CDR2 is SVGIG (reference sequence). V lost 8 bases and J lost 4, with 17 bases in between. This CDR3 has 13 amino acids. The entire variable domain, with the rest obtained from reference TRBV30 and TRBJ1-2, is as follows: SQTIHQWPATLVQPVGSPLSLECTVEGTSNPNLYWYRQAAGRGLQLLFYSVGIGQISSEVPQNLSASRPQDRQFILSSKKLLLSDSGFYLCARQGQGLYGYTFGSGTRLTVV.

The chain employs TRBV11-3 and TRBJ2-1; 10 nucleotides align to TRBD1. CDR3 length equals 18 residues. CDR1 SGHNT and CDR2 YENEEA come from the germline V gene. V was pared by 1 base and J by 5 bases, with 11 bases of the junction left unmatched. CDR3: CASSLAGSGTGVNNEQFF. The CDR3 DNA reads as TGTGCCAGCAGCTTAGCGGGATCCGGGACAGGGGTCAACAATGAGCAGTTCTTC.

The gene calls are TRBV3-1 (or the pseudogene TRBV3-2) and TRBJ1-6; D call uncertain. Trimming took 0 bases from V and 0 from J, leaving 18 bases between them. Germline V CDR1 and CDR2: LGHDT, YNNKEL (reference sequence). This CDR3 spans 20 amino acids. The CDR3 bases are TGTGCCAGCAGCCAAGATAGGTATTCGCGTACAGACTCCTATAATTCACCCCTCCACTTT. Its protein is CASSQDRYSRTDSYNSPLHF.